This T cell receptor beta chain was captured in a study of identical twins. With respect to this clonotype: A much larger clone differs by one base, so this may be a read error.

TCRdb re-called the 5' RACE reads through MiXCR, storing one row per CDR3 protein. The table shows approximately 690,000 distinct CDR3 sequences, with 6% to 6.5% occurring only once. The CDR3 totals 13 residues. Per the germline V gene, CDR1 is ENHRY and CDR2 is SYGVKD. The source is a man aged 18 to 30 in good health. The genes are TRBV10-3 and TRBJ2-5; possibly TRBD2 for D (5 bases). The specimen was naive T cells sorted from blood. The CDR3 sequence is CVSSPGVQETQYF. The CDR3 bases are TGTGTCTCGTCCCCCGGGGTCCAAGAGACCCAGTACTTC.